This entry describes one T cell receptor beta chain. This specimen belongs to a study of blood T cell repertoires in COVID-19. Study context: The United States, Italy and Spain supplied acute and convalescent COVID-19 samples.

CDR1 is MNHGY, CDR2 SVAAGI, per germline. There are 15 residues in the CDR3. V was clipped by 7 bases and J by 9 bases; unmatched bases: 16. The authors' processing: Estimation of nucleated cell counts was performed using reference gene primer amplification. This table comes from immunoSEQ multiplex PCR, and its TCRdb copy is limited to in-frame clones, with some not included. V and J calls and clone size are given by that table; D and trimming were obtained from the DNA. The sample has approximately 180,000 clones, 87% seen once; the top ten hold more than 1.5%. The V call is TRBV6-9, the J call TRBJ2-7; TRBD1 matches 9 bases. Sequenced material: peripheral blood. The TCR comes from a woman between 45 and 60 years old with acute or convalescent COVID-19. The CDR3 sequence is CASTIGQGLPSGQYF. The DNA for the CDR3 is TGTGCCAGCACTATAGGACAGGGGCTTCCCTCGGGGCAGTACTTC.